These T cell receptor beta chains were read from a single sample in a study of cytomegalovirus exposure and HLA in healthy donors. TCRdb keeps only in-frame clones here, not all; method: immunoSEQ multiplex PCR. The sample includes approximately 190,000 clones, roughly four fifths seen only once; the top ten take around 1.7%. Sequenced input: PBMCs. The receptors were sampled from a woman younger than 35 in good health and CMV-seronegative. Each CDR3 is given with its conserved first and last residue. The D gene is left open where the match is weak. Size tells how often a clone was seen (once, few, many) or the class of an expanded clone, and some rows leave it out.

V	J	D	size	length	DNA	CDR3
TRBV30	TRBJ1-6	-	-	15	TGTGCCTGGAGTGTAAGTGGGGGCGGAGGTTCACCCCTCCACTTT	CAWSVSGGGGSPLHF
TRBV2	TRBJ2-2	TRBD2	-	16	TGTGCCAGCAGTGAAACCCCTAGCGGGAGCACCGGGGAGCTGTTTTTT	CASSETPSGSTGELFF
TRBV4-1	TRBJ2-1	-	-	16	TGCGCCAGCAGCCAGGAGGAGGGACCCTCCTACAATGAGCAGTTCTTC	CASSQEEGPSYNEQFF
TRBV2	TRBJ1-1	-	-	17	TGTGCCGGCAATGGGCACAGGGAAGGGAGTTTAAACACTGAAGCTTTCTTT	CAGNGHREGSLNTEAFF
TRBV7-2	TRBJ2-5	TRBD2	-	14	TGTGCCAGCAGCTTTCATAGCGGGAGAGAGACCCAGTACTTC	CASSFHSGRETQYF
TRBV7-6	TRBJ1-1	-	-	14	TGTGCCAGCAGCCCACAGTCAGGGGACACTGAAGCTTTCTTT	CASSPQSGDTEAFF
TRBV30	TRBJ1-6	TRBD1	-	15	TGTGCTGAACAGACAGGGCAAGGATATAATTCACCCCTCCACTTT	CAEQTGQGYNSPLHF
TRBV7-6	TRBJ2-1	TRBD2	-	17	TGTGCCAGCAGCTCGGGACTAGCGGAGTGGCCCTACAATGAGCAGTTCTTC	CASSSGLAEWPYNEQFF
TRBV7-6	TRBJ1-2	-	-	14	TGTGCCAGCAGCATGGGGAGTATATCGTATGGCTACACCTTC	CASSMGSISYGYTF
TRBV5-1	TRBJ2-2	-	-	15	TGCGCCAGCAGCTTGGGGACAGGAGGGTCCGGGGAGCTGTTTTTT	CASSLGTGGSGELFF
TRBV7-9	TRBJ2-5	TRBD1	-	14	TGTTCCAGCAGCCTGGGACAGACTCACGAGACCCAGTACTTC	CSSSLGQTHETQYF
TRBV7-2	TRBJ1-1	TRBD1	-	16	TGTGCCAGCAGCCCGGGACAGGGGGCGATGAACACTGAAGCTTTCTTT	CASSPGQGAMNTEAFF
TRBV2	TRBJ2-7	-	-	14	TGTGCCAGCATTGAGGGGCACGGAACCTACGAGCAGTACTTC	CASIEGHGTYEQYF
TRBV4-1	TRBJ2-1	TRBD2	-	16	TGCGCCAGCAGCCTCCTCGGGGGGAGCTCCTACAATGAGCAGTTCTTC	CASSLLGGSSYNEQFF
TRBV4-2	TRBJ2-7	-	-	14	TGTGCCAGCAGCGGCGGAGGGCCTTCCGACGAGCAGTACTTC	CASSGGGPSDEQYF
TRBV7-9	TRBJ1-1	TRBD1	-	16	TGTGCCAGCAGCTATTCCACCGGGACAGGGAACACTGAAGCTTTCTTT	CASSYSTGTGNTEAFF
TRBV30	TRBJ2-1	-	-	16	TGTGCCTGGAGTGTAGACCCTCAGGGGACCTACAATGAGCAGTTCTTC	CAWSVDPQGTYNEQFF
TRBV6-6	TRBJ1-2	-	-	13	TGTGCCACCAACCCCTCAGGGAACTATGGCTACACCTTC	CATNPSGNYGYTF
TRBV12-1	TRBJ1-2	-	-	21	TGTGCCAGCAACTCGTCTCCTCCACCCGCCCCCTCTGACATTTGGAACTATGGCTACACCTTC	CASNSSPPPAPSDIWNYGYTF
TRBV7-6	TRBJ2-1	TRBD2	-	16	TGTGCCAGCAGCCAAGGCGGACTAGCGACAGGAGGTGAGCAGTTCTTC	CASSQGGLATGGEQFF
TRBV16	TRBJ2-1	-	-	16	TGTGCCAGCAGCCTACCTGGTATATTGCAGTACAATGAGCAGTTCTTC	CASSLPGILQYNEQFF
TRBV4-3	TRBJ2-3	TRBD1	-	15	TGCGCCAGCAGCCAAGATAGGGACAGGGAAGATACGCAGTATTTT	CASSQDRDREDTQYF
TRBV7-9	TRBJ2-7	-	once	13	TGTGCCAGCAGCTTAAGTAAGAGCTACGAGCAGTACTTC	CASSLSKSYEQYF
TRBV9	TRBJ2-1	-	once	14	TGTGCCAGCAGCGTAGATCCGGGAGCATCTGAGCAGTTCTTC	CASSVDPGASEQFF
TRBV29-1	TRBJ2-1	TRBD2	-	17	TGCAGCGCCCGCTTAGCGGGAGGGCCTAGTCCGGTTAATGAGCAGTTCTTC	CSARLAGGPSPVNEQFF
TRBV28	TRBJ2-7	TRBD1	-	14	TGTGCCAGCAGTGCCCCGGGACAGACCTACGAGCAGTACTTC	CASSAPGQTYEQYF
TRBV19	TRBJ2-7	TRBD2	-	13	TGTGCCAGTAAACCAGCGGGAAACTACGAGCAGTACTTC	CASKPAGNYEQYF
TRBV11-2	TRBJ1-4	-	few	15	TGTGCCAGCAGCTTAGATATACAATCCGATGAAAAACTGTTTTTT	CASSLDIQSDEKLFF
TRBV15	TRBJ2-3	-	-	13	TGTGCCACCAGCAGCCGGGACACAGATACGCAGTATTTT	CATSSRDTDTQYF
TRBV6-5	TRBJ1-5	-	-	11	TGTGCCAGCAGTTGGGGCACCGAACAGCATTTT	CASSWGTEQHF
TRBV4-3	TRBJ2-5	-	-	13	TGCGCCAGCAGCCAAGGGACACAAGAGACCCAGCACTTC	CASSQGTQETQHF
TRBV6-5	TRBJ2-5	-	-	15	TGTGCCAGCAGTTACTCGGGGGGGCGCGGGGAGACCCAGTACTTC	CASSYSGGRGETQYF
TRBV12-5	TRBJ2-4	-	-	12	TGTGCTAGCTCTCCACAGGGAAACATTCAGTACTTC	CASSPQGNIQYF
TRBV15	TRBJ1-1	TRBD1	-	14	TGTGCCACACGCCGGGACAGTAAGAACACTGAAGCTTTCTTT	CATRRDSKNTEAFF
TRBV6-5	TRBJ2-6	-	few	15	TGTGCCAGCAGTTACAACAGGGCTGGGGCCAACGTCCTGACTTTC	CASSYNRAGANVLTF
TRBV27	TRBJ1-1	TRBD1	few	15	TGTGCCAGCAGTTTCGCGGGACAGCGGAACACTGAAGCTTTCTTT	CASSFAGQRNTEAFF
TRBV27	TRBJ1-2	TRBD1	-	15	TGTGCCAGCAGTTTATCAGCAGGGGGTACCTATGGCTACACCTTC	CASSLSAGGTYGYTF
TRBV7-7	TRBJ2-3	-	-	14	TGTGCTAGCAGCTTAAACAGATACACAGATACGCAGTATTTT	CASSLNRYTDTQYF
TRBV5-1	TRBJ1-3	-	-	17	TGCGCCAGCAGCTTGAGAGGGGACTCCTTCTCTGGAAACACCATATATTTT	CASSLRGDSFSGNTIYF
TRBV18	TRBJ2-1	-	few	20	TGTGCCAGCTCACCAGCCGTTCGGCTAGCGCGAGGGTCTTTCTACAATGAGCAGTTCTTC	CASSPAVRLARGSFYNEQFF
TRBV4-3	TRBJ1-2	TRBD1	-	16	TGCGCCAGCAGCCAAGACCGACAGGGCGCGAACTATGGCTACACCTTC	CASSQDRQGANYGYTF
TRBV27	TRBJ2-3	TRBD2	once	15	TGTGCCAGCAGTTCACTAGCGGCTTACACAGATACGCAGTATTTT	CASSSLAAYTDTQYF
TRBV19	TRBJ2-1	-	-	13	TGTGCCAGTAATGTTTTACTCGGCAATGAGCAGTTCTTC	CASNVLLGNEQFF
TRBV29-1	TRBJ2-3	TRBD1	-	19	TGCAGCGTTGAATTCTGGCGTCCTTCCGGACAGGGGGCTTCAGATACGCAGTATTTT	CSVEFWRPSGQGASDTQYF
TRBV2	TRBJ2-7	-	few	14	TGTGCCAGCAGTCCACAGGGAGTCGCCTACGAGCAGTACTTC	CASSPQGVAYEQYF
TRBV9	TRBJ2-7	TRBD2	-	17	TGTGCCAGCAGCCCCCCGGGACTAGCGGGAGGGCCCCACGAGCAGTACTTC	CASSPPGLAGGPHEQYF